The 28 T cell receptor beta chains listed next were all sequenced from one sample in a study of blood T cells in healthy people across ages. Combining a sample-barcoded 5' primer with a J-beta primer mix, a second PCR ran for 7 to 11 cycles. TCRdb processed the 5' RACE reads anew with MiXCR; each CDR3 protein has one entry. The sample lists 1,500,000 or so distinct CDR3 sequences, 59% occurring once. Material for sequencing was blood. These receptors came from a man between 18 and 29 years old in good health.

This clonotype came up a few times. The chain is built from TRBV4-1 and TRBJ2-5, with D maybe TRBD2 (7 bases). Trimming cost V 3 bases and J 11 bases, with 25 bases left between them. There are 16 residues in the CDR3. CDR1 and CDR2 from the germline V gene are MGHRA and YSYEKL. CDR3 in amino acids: CASSHPKRDTGIEQYF. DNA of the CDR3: TGCGCCAGCAGCCATCCCAAGCGGGACACGGGAATAGAGCAGTACTTC.

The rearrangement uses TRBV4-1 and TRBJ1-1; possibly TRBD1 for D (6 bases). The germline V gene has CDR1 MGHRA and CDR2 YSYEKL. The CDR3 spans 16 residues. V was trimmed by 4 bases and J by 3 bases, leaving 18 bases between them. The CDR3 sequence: CASSLWDTEGYTEAFF. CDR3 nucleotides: TGCGCCAGCAGCCTCTGGGACACCGAGGGGTACACTGAAGCTTTCTTT.

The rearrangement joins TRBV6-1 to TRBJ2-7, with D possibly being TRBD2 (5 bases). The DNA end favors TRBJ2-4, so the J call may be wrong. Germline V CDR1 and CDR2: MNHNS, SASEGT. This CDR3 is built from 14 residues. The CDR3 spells CASSEGAGGNIQYF. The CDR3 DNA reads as TGTGCCAGCAGTGAAGGCGCAGGCGGGAACATTCAGTACTTC.

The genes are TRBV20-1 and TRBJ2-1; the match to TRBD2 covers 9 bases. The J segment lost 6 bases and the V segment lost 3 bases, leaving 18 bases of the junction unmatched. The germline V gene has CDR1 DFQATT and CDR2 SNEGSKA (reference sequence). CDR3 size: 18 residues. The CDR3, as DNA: TGCAGTGCTAGGTCTCAGGGGAAGTGGCTAGCGGGAAGCAATGAGCAGTTCTTC. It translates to CSARSQGKWLAGSNEQFF.

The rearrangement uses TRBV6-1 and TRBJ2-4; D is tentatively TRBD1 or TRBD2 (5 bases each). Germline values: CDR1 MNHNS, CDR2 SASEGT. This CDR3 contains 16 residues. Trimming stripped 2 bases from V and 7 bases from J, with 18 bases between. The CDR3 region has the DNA TGTGCCAGCAGTGAAATGATCGGGACGGGAACGAACATTCAGTACTTC. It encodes CASSEMIGTGTNIQYF.

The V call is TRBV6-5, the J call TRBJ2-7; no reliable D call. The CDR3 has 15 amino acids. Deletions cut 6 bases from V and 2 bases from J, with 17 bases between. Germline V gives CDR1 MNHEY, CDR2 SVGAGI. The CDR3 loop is CASSLKAARTYEQYF. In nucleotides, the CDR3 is TGTGCCAGCAGCCTAAAGGCCGCTCGTACCTACGAGCAGTACTTC.

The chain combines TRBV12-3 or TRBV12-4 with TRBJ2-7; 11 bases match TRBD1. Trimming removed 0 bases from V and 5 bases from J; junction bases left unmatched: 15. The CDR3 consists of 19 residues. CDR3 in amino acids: CASSLAPGQGQGARDEQYF. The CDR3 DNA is TGTGCCAGCAGTTTAGCGCCAGGTCAAGGACAGGGGGCGCGGGACGAGCAGTACTTC.

In DNA form, the CDR3 reads TGTGCCAGCAGCTATTCACAGGGATATGGGGCCAACGTCCTGACTTTC. Its protein is CASSYSQGYGANVLTF. The chain joins TRBV11-3 to TRBJ2-6; weak D call: TRBD1 (6 bases). V was pared by 4 bases and J by 3 bases, with 13 bases between. This CDR3 has 16 amino acids. The germline CDR1 and CDR2 sequences are SGHNT and YENEEA.

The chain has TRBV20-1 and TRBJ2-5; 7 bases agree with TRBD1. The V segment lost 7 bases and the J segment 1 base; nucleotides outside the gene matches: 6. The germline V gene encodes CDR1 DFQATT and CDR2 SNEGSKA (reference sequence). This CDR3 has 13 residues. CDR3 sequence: CSEQGQSQETQYF. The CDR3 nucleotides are TGCAGTGAGCAGGGACAGAGCCAAGAGACCCAGTACTTC.

CDR3 coding DNA: TGTGCCATCAGTGAGTCTGGCGTAGCGGGAAATGTGGAGCAGTACTTC. Amino acid sequence: CAISESGVAGNVEQYF. This rearrangement joins TRBV10-3 to TRBJ2-7, with TRBD2 matching 8 bases. Germline V gene sequence: CDR1 ENHRY, CDR2 SYGVKD. The junction had 11 bases not matched to a gene; V was cut back by 0 bases and J by 7 bases. CDR3 length equals 16 residues.

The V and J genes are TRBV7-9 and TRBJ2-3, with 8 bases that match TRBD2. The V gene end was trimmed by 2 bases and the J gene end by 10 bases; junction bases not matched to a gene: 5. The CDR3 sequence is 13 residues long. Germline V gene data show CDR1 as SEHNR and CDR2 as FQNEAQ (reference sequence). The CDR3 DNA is TGTGCCAGCAGCTTACTGGGACTAGACCCGCAGTATTTT. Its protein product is CASSLLGLDPQYF. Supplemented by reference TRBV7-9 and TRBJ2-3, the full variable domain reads DTGVSQNPRHKITKRGQNVTFRCDPISEHNRLYWYRQTLGQGPEFLTYFQNEAQLEKSRLLSDRFSAERPKGSFSTLEIQRTEQGDSAMYLCASSLLGLDPQYFGPGTRLTVL.

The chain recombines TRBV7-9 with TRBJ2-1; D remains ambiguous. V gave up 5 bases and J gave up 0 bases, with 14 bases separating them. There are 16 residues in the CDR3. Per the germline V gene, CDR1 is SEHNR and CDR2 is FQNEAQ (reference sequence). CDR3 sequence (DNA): TGTGCCAGCAGCCCCCGCAATTCGCTCTCCTACAATGAGCAGTTCTTC. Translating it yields CASSPRNSLSYNEQFF. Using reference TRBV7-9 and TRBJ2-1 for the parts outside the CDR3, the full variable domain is DTGVSQNPRHKITKRGQNVTFRCDPISEHNRLYWYRQTLGQGPEFLTYFQNEAQLEKSRLLSDRFSAERPKGSFSTLEIQRTEQGDSAMYLCASSPRNSLSYNEQFFGPGTRLTVL.

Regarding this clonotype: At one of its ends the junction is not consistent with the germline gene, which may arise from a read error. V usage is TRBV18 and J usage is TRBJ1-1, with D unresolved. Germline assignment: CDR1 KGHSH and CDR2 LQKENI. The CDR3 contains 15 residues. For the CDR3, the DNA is TGTGCCAGCTCACGGGCGGAGGGCTCGAACACTGTAGCTTTCTTT. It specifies CASSRAEGSNTVAFF.

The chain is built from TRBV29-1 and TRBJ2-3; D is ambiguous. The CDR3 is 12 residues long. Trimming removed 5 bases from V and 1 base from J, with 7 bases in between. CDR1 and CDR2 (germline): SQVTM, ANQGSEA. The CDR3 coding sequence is TGCAGCGTTCTCCAGGGCACAGATACGCAGTATTTT. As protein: CSVLQGTDTQYF.

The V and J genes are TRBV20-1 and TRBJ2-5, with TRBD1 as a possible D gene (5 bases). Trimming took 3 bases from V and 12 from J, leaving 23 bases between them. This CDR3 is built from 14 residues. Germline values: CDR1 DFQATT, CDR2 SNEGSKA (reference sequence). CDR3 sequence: CSASDNFPDSAKYF. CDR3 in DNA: TGCAGTGCTAGCGACAACTTCCCCGACAGCGCTAAGTACTTC.

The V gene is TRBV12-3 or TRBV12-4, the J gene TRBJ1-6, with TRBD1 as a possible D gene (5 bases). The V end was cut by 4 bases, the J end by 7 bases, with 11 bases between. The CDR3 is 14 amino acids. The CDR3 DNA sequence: TGTGCCAGCAGTTCAGGGCAGAGGAATTCACCCCTCCACTTT. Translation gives CASSSGQRNSPLHF.

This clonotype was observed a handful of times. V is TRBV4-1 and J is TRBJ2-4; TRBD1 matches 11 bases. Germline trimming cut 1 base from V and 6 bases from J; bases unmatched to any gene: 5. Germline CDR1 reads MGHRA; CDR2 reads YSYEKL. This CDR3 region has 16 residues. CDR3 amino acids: CASSQGTGGPLNIQYF. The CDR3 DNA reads TGCGCCAGCAGCCAAGGGACAGGGGGCCCCCTAAACATTCAGTACTTC.

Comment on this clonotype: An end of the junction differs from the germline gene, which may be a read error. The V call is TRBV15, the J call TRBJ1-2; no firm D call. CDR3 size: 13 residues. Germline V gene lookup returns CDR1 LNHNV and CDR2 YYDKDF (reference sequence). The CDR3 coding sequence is TGTACCACCAGCAGAGTGGCCTCGGATGGCTACACCTTC. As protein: CTTSRVASDGYTF.

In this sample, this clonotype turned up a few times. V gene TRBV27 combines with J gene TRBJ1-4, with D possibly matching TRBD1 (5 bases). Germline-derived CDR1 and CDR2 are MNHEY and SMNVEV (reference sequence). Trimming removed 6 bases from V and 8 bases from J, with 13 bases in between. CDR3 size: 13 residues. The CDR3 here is CASRPGTVEKLFF. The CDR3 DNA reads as TGTGCCAGCAGGCCTGGGACGGTCGAAAAACTGTTTTTT. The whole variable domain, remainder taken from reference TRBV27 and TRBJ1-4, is EAQVTQNPRYLITVTGKKLTVTCSQNMNHEYMSWYRQDPGLGLRQIYYSMNVEVTDKGDVPEGYKVSRKEKRNFPLILESPSPNQTSLYFCASRPGTVEKLFFGSGTQLSVL.

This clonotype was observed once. CDR3 region: CASSPAGGGRNTQYF. As DNA, the CDR3 is TGTGCCAGCAGCCCGGCGGGCGGGGGGAGGAATACGCAGTATTTT. This sequence joins TRBV28 and TRBJ2-3, with 8 bases aligning to TRBD2. The CDR3 contains 15 residues. J gave up 7 bases and V 6 bases, and 12 bases lay outside the gene matches. Germline lookup yields CDR1 MDHEN and CDR2 SYDVKM.

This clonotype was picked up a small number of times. Written as DNA, the CDR3 is TGTGCCACCAGTGACCCAGGGAAGGGGCAAGAGACCCAGTACTTC. This translates into CATSDPGKGQETQYF. The chain links TRBV24-1 to TRBJ2-5, with D perhaps matching TRBD1 (5 bases). There are 15 residues in the CDR3. Germline V CDR1 and CDR2: KGHDR, SFDVKD. V lost 4 bases to trimming and J lost 2 bases, with 13 bases between them.

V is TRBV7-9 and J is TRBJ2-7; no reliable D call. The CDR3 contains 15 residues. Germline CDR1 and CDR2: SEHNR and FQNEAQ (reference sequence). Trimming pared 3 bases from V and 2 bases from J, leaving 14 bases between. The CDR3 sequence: CASSFFRNGAYEQYF. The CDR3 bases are TGTGCCAGCAGCTTTTTCCGCAATGGGGCCTACGAGCAGTACTTC. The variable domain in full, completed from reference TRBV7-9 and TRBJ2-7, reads DTGVSQNPRHKITKRGQNVTFRCDPISEHNRLYWYRQTLGQGPEFLTYFQNEAQLEKSRLLSDRFSAERPKGSFSTLEIQRTEQGDSAMYLCASSFFRNGAYEQYFGPGTRLTVT.

The CDR3 loop is CASSLRGLAGARDEQFF. Here the CDR3 DNA reads TGTGCCAGCAGCCTTCGGGGACTAGCGGGAGCCCGGGATGAGCAGTTCTTC. The rearrangement joins TRBV3-1 to TRBJ2-1; 14 nucleotides line up with TRBD2. The CDR3 spans 17 residues. V lost 4 bases and J lost 8; bases outside the gene matches: 10. The germline gives CDR1 LGHDT, CDR2 YNNKEL (reference sequence).

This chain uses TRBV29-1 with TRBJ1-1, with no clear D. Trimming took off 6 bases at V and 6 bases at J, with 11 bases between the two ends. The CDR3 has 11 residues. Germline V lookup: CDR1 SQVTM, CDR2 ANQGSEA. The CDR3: CSVGRRAEAFF. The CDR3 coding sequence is TGCAGCGTGGGGAGGAGGGCTGAAGCTTTCTTT.

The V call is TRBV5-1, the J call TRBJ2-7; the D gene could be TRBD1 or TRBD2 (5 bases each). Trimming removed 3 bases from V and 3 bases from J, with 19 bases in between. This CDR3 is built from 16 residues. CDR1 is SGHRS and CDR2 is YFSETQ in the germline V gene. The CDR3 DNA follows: TGCGCCAGCAGCTCGAGTGGCTGGGACGGACACTACGAGCAGTACTTC. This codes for CASSSSGWDGHYEQYF. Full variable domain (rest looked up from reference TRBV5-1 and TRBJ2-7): KAGVTQTPRYLIKTRGQQVTLSCSPISGHRSVSWYQQTPGQGLQFLFEYFSETQRNKGNFPGRFSGRQFSNSRSEMNVSTLELGDSALYLCASSSSGWDGHYEQYFGPGTRLTVT.

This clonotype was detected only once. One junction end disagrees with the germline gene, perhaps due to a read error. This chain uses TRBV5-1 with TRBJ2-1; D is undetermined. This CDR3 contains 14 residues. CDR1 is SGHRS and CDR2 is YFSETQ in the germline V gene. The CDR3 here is CAGSTRPSYNEQFF. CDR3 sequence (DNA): TGCGCCGGCAGTACCCGACCCTCCTACAATGAGCAGTTCTTC.

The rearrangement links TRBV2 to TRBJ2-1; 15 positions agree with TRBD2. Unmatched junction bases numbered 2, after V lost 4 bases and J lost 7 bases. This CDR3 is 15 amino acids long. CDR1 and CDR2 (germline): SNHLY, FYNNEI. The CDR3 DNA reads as TGTGCCAGCAGTGTAGGGACTAGCGGGAGGAATGAGCAGTTCTTC. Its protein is CASSVGTSGRNEQFF. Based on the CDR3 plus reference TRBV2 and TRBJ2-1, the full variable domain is EPEVTQTPSHQVTQMGQEVILRCVPISNHLYFYWYRQILGQKVEFLVSFYNNEISEKSEIFDDQFSVERPDGSNFTLKIRSTKLEDSAMYFCASSVGTSGRNEQFFGPGTRLTVL.

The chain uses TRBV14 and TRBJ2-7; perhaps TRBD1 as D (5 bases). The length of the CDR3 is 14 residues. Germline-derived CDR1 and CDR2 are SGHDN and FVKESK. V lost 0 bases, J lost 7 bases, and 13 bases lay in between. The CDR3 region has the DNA TGTGCCAGCAGCCAAGAGTTAGGGGCGGATGAGCAGTACTTC. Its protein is CASSQELGADEQYF.